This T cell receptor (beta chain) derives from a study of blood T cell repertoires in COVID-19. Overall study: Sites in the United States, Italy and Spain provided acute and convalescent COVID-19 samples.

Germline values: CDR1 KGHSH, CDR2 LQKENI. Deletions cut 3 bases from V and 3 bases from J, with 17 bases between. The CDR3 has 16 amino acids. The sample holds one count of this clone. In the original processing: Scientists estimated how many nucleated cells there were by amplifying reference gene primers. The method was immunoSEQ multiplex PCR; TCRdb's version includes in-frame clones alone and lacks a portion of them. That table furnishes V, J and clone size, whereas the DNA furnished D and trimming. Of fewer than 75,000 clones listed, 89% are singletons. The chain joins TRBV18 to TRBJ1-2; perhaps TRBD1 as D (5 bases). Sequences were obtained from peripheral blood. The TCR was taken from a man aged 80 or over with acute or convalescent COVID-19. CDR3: CASSPFGGGADYGYTF. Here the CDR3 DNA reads TGTGCCAGCTCACCTTTCGGAGGCGGGGCGGACTATGGCTACACCTTC.